This T cell receptor (beta chain) was found in a study of T cells in Graves' hyperthyroidism and ophthalmopathy. RNA transcripts yielded amplified TCR beta CDR3 regions. An initial round of RT-PCR targeting the TCR CDR3 relied on the HTBI primer set. One entry per CDR3 protein, called by TCRdb with MiXCR from the multiplex PCR reads. Among about 260,000 distinct CDR3 sequences listed, 16% were seen once. This clonotype appeared many times. No antigen is known for it. Study findings and constraints: Expanded thyroid clonotypes (above 0.001) were mostly also found in blood.

The CDR3 extends over 15 amino acids. Germline trimming cut 2 bases from V and 4 bases from J; bases unmatched to any gene: 6. Germline loops: CDR1 SGHTA, CDR2 FQGTGA. The chain joins TRBV7-3 to TRBJ2-7, with 9 bases aligning to TRBD2. This receptor was obtained from a young woman with Graves' ophthalmopathy. Source material: blood. The CDR3 sequence: CASSLAGGPQYEQYF. DNA of the CDR3: TGTGCCAGCAGCTTAGCGGGGGGGCCCCAGTACGAGCAGTACTTC.